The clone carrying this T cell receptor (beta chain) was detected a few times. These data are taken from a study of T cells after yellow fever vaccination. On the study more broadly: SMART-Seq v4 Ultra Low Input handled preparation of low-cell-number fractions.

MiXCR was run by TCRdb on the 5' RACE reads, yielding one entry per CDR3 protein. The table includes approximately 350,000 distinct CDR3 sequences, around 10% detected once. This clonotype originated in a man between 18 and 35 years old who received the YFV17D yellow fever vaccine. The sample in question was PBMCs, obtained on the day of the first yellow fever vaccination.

The CDR3 here is CASSVIVQQETQYF. The CDR3 DNA is TGTGCCAGCAGCGTAATCGTCCAGCAAGAGACCCAGTACTTC. V is TRBV9 and J is TRBJ2-5; D is ambiguous. V was clipped by 1 base and J by 2 bases, with 9 bases between them. From germline, CDR1 is SGDLS and CDR2 YYNGEE. This CDR3 is built from 14 residues. Full variable domain (rest looked up from reference TRBV9 and TRBJ2-5): DSGVTQTPKHLITATGQRVTLRCSPRSGDLSVYWYQQSLDQGLQFLIQYYNGEERAKGNILERFSAQQFPDLHSELNLSSLELGDSALYFCASSVIVQQETQYFGPGTRLLVL.